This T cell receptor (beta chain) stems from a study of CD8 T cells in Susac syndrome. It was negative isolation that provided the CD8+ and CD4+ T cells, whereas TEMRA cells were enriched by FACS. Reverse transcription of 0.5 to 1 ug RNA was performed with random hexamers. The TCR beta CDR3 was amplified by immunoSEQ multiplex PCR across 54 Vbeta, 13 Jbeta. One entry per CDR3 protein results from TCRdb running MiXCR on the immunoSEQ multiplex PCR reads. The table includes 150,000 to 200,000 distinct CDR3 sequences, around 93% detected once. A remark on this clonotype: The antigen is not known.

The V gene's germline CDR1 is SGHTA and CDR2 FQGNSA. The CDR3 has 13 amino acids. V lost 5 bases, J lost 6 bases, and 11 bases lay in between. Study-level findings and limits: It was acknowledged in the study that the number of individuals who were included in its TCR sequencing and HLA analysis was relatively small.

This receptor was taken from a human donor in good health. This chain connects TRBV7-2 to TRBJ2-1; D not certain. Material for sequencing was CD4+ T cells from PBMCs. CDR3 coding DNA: TGTGCCAGCAGCGTCATAGGGTCCAATGAGCAGTTCTTC. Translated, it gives CASSVIGSNEQFF.